This record concerns one T cell receptor beta chain sequence. This clonotype came up many times. Its target antigen remains unknown. No clone much larger than this one lies a single base away; base qualities are absent. CDR1 and CDR2 are drawn from the germline V gene: MDHEN, SYDVKM. From the cysteine through the phenylalanine, the CDR3 covers 16 amino acids. CDR3 DNA is the only sequence kept; it has 48 bases, read in frame from the first base. Relative to germline, V is 2 bases shorter and J is 4 bases shorter, with 15 bases between their ends. The library was built by means of 5' RACE. The sequencing machine was a NextSeq 500. Unique molecular identifiers were attached to individual cDNA molecules in the TCR library protocol so that sequencing error and PCR bias could be corrected. Sequencing covered both TCR alpha and beta chains, and within each sample the abundances of alpha and beta sequences were tightly co-correlated. The paper's processing steps were these. Decombinator V4 was used to perform V gene, J gene and CDR3 annotation of TCR sequences. TCRs were defined as expanded if a significant change between any two time points was detected under a Poisson model with p below 0.0001. TCR abundances were normalised to the total number of TCRs sequenced in each sample and reported as counts per million. TRAV1-2 paired with TRAJ12, TRAJ20 or TRAJ33 defined MAIT TCRs, while TRAV10 paired with TRAJ18 defined iNKT TCRs. A search of VDJdb, accessed on 1 November 2021, was run for TCRs annotated to CMV, EBV and SARS-CoV-2, with TCRs annotated for multiple antigens excluded. The public reads were reanalyzed by TCRdb: fastp trimming at Q25, MiXCR alignment, in-frame beta chains only. Merged by CDR3 protein, the rows form single entries marked with the most common genes and DNA. The V and J calls shown here were made by TCRdb, not taken from the authors' results. The sample profile shows approximately 70,000 distinct CDR3 sequences; around an eighth of them were found once. The biggest ten clones account for over 1% of the sample.

These data come from a study of early T cells in non-severe SARS-CoV-2 infection (dated by TCRdb to about 2021). Looking at the study overall: Because TCR sequencing relied on bulk RNA taken from unsorted whole blood, pairing of alpha and beta chains was not possible.

On the study overall, not on this receptor specifically: VDJdb matching was skewed toward anti-spike CD8 responses and likely underestimated virus-specific expansions by missing private and CD4 specificities.

This was a case-control study nested in a cohort of healthcare workers in London, UK, who had nasopharyngeal swab PCR tests and blood samples taken every week. Between 23 and 31 March 2020, the week of the UK lockdown, healthcare workers were enrolled and then followed up weekly for as long as 16 weeks. In this chain, TRBV28 is recombined with TRBJ2-1; possibly the D gene is TRBD2, per 6 matching bases. The clonotype originates from an adult who was a healthcare worker with PCR-confirmed SARS-CoV-2 infection or an uninfected control (not recorded which). Material for sequencing was whole blood. The CDR3 amino acid sequence is: CASSLTAGTLYNEQFF. DNA sequence: TGTGCCAGCAGTTTAACGGCGGGGACCCTATACAATGAGCAGTTCTTC.